What follows is one T cell receptor beta chain and its context. Its target is not known. This record belongs to a study of T cells in localized non-small cell lung cancer. Whole-study results and caveats: Greater blood T cell density accompanied longer overall survival. Clonality of T cells reached its maximum in uninvolved adjacent lung, surpassing tumor. Detection in adjacent lung was observed for a median around 50 of the top 100 tumor clones.

Here immunoSEQ multiplex PCR was the method, and the copy in TCRdb shows in-frame clones only, minus some. The profile shows 70,000 to 80,000 clones, 85% to 90% of them singletons. Sequenced material: peripheral blood, taken before any cancer treatment. The sequence came from a woman aged 35-70 years with stage I squamous cell lung carcinoma.

Here the CDR3 reads CAKGAEGGELFF. The CDR3 nucleotides are TGTGCCAAGGGGGCGGAGGGCGGGGAGCTGTTTTTT. This chain uses TRBV6-1 with TRBJ2-2; D is possibly TRBD1 (7 bases). CDR1 is MNHNS, CDR2 SASEGT, per germline. The CDR3 contains 12 residues. V was clipped by 10 bases and J by 7 bases, with 13 bases between them.